This T cell receptor (beta chain) was sequenced during a study of CD8+ T cells in alopecia areata. Study-wide results and caveats: Sequencing of scalp samples also includes resident alphabeta T cells from normal skin.

Comments on this clone: The antigen is undetermined.

Specified treatment: oral pan-JAK inhibitor, 5-10 mg twice daily. Looked up from germline, CDR1 is MNHEY and CDR2 is SMNVEV (reference sequence). The CDR3 loop spans 11 amino acids. The ends were cut back, 8 bases at V and 3 bases at J, with 8 bases in the middle. Sequencing relied on a cDNA template that was reverse transcribed from extracted RNA. Measured with immunoSEQ multiplex PCR; TCRdb has only the in-frame clones, and not every one. This sample yields approximately 150,000 clones, of which around three fifths are seen a single time; 12% to 15% belongs to the top ten. Specimen: CD4+ T cells sorted from blood, collected at week 24, from a patient treated with tofacitinib. The V gene is TRBV27, the J gene TRBJ2-7; D is possibly TRBD1 or TRBD2 (5 bases each). This TCR was sampled from a human donor with alopecia areata. The DNA for the CDR3 is TGTGCCAGCCGGGACCGCTACGAGCAGTACTTC. It translates to CASRDRYEQYF.